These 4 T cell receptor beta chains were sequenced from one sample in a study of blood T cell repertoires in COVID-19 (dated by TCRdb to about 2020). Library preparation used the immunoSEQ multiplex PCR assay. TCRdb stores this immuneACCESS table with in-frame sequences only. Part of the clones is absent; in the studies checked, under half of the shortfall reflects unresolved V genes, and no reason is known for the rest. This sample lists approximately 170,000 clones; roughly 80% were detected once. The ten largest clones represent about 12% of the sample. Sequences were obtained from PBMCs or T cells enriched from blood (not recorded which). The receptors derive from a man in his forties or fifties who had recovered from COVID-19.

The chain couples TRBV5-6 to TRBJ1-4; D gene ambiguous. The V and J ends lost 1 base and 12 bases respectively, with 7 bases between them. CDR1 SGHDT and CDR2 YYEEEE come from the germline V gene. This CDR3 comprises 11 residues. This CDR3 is CASSLNRELFF. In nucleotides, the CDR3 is TGTGCCAGCAGCTTGAATCGGGAACTGTTTTTT.

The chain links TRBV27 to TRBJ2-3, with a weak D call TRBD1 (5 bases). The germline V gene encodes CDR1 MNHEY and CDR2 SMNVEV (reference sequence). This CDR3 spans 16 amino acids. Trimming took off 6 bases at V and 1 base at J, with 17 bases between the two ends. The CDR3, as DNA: TGTGCCAGCAGATCAAGGGGTGCAGGGCGCACAGATACGCAGTATTTT. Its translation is CASRSRGAGRTDTQYF.

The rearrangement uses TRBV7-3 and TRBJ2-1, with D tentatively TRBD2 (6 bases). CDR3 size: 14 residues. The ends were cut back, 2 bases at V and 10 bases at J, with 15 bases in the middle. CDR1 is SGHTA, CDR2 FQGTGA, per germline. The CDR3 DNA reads TGTGCCAGCAGCTTATTGCGGGGCACAGGCGAGCAGTTCTTC. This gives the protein CASSLLRGTGEQFF. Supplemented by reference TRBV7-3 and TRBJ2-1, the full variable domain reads GAGVSQTPSNKVTEKGKYVELRCDPISGHTALYWYRQSLGQGPEFLIYFQGTGAADDSGLPNDRFFAVRPEGSVSTLKIQRTERGDSAVYLCASSLLRGTGEQFFGPGTRLTVL.

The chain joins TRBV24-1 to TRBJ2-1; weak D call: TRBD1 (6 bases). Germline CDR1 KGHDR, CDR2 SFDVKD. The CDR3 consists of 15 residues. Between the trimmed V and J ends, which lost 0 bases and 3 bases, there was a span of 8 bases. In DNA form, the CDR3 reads TGTGCCACCAGTGATTTGTGGGGGCGCTACAATGAGCAGTTCTTC. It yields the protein CATSDLWGRYNEQFF.